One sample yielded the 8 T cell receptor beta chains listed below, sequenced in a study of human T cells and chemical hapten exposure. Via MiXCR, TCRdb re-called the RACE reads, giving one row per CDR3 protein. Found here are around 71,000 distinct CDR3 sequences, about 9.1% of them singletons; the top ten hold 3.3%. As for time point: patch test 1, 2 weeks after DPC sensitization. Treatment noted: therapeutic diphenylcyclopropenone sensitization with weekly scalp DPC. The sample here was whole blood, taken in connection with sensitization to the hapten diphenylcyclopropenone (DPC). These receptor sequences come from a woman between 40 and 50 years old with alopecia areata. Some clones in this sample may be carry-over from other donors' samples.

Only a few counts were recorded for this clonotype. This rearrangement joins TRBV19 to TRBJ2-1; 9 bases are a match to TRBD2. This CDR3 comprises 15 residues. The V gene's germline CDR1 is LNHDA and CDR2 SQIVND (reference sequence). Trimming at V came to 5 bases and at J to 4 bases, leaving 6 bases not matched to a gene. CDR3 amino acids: CASSGGTSFYNEQFF. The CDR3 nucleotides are TGTGCCAGTAGTGGAGGGACTAGCTTTTACAATGAGCAGTTCTTC.

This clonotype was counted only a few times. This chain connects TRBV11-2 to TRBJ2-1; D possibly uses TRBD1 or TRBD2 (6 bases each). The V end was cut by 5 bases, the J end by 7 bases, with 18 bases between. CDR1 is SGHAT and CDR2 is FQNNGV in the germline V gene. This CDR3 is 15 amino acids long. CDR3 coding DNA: TGTGCCAGCAGCCCCCGCGCCGGGGGCCGGAATGAGCAGTTCTTC. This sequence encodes CASSPRAGGRNEQFF.

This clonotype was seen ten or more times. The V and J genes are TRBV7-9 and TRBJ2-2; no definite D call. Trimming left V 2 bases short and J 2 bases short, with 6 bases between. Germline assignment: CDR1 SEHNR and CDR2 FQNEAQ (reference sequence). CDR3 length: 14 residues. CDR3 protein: CASSLSYNTGELFF. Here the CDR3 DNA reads TGTGCCAGCAGCTTAAGCTACAACACCGGGGAGCTGTTTTTT.

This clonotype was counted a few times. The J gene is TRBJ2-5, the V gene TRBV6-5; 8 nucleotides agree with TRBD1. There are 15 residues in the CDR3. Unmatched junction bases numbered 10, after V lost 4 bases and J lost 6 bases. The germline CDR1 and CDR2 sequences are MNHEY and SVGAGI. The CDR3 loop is CASSSHSQGAKTQYF. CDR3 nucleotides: TGTGCCAGCAGTTCACACTCTCAGGGGGCGAAGACCCAGTACTTC.

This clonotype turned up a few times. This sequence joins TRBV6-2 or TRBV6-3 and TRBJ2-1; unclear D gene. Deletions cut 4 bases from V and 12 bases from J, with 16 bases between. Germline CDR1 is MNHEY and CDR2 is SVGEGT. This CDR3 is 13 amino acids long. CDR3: CASSSIKEMGQFF. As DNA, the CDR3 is TGTGCCAGCAGTTCCATCAAGGAGATGGGGCAGTTCTTC.

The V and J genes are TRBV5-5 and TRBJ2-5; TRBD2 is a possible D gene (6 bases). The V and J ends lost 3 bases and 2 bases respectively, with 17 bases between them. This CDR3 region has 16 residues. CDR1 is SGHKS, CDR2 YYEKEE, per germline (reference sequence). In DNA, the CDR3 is TGTGCCAGCAGCTATATAGGGACTTACCAACAAGAGACCCAGTACTTC. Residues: CASSYIGTYQQETQYF.

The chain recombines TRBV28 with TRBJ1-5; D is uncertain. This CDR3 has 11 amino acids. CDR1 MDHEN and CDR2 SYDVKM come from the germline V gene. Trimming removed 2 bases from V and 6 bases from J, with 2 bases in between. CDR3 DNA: TGTGCCAGCAGTTTAGGTCAGCCCCAGCATTTT. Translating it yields CASSLGQPQHF.

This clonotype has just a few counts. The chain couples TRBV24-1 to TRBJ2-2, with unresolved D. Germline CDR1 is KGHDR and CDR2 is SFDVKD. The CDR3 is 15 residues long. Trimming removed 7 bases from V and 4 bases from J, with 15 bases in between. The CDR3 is CATSDESKATGELFF. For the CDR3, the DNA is TGTGCCACCAGCGATGAAAGTAAGGCCACCGGGGAGCTGTTTTTT.